The present T cell receptor beta chain was sequenced within a study of T cell clonality in common variable immunodeficiency. CVID subjects had received replacement immunoglobulin for at least one year. This clone was detected ten times or more. What it binds is unknown. Sequencing ends 3 residues short of the CDR3 end; the germline J gene provides the rest. Germline V gene lookup returns CDR1 LNHDA and CDR2 SQIVND (reference sequence). The ends were cut back, 6 bases at V and 3 bases at J, with 7 bases in the middle. The CDR3 loop spans 12 amino acids. Here immunoSEQ multiplex PCR was the method, and the copy in TCRdb shows in-frame clones only, minus some. Altogether tens of thousands of clones were found in the sample, and no singletons occur. General study results and limits: Reportedly, TCR beta sequences from common variable immunodeficiency showed fewer deletions and N-nucleotide insertions.

The origin of this receptor is a human donor with common variable immunodeficiency. The rearrangement joins TRBV19 to TRBJ2-3, with no clear D. The sample taken for sequencing was peripheral blood mononuclear cells. The DNA read from the CDR3 is TGTGCCAGTAGCTTCACAACAGATACG. Amino acids: CASSFTTDT. The CDR3 as a whole reads CASSFTTDTQYF.